Listed here are 27 T cell receptor beta chains from one sample, sequenced in a study of blood T cells in healthy people across ages. PCR was performed a second time for about 7 to 12 cycles using a sample-barcoded 5' primer and a J-beta primer mix. TCRdb reanalysed the 5' RACE reads using MiXCR and keeps one entry per CDR3 protein. The table has just under 550,000 distinct CDR3 sequences, about 24% seen once. This same sample was also part of a study on T cells of mothers and their children.

The specimen sequenced was blood. The receptors shown here come from a boy younger than 18 in good health.

This rearrangement joins TRBV12-3 or TRBV12-4 to TRBJ2-1; D unclear. The CDR3 is made up of 19 amino acids. V was pared by 6 bases and J by 5 bases, with 29 bases between. The CDR3 bases are TGTGCCAGCAGCCAGTATCATCGCGGTTTAGCCCCATGGGACAATGAGCAGTTCTTC. Translated, it gives CASSQYHRGLAPWDNEQFF.

Only a few counts were recorded for this clonotype. The J gene is TRBJ1-4, the V gene TRBV10-3, with unresolved D. Germline CDR1 is ENHRY and CDR2 is SYGVKD. Trimming shortened V by 10 bases and J by 7 bases, and 10 bases separated the two germline ends. The CDR3 contains 11 residues. The CDR3 nucleotides read TGTGCCACTGCGGAGGGTGAAAAACTGTTTTTT. As protein: CATAEGEKLFF.

Only a few counts were recorded for this clonotype. The chain joins TRBV27 to TRBJ1-3, with TRBD1 as a possible D gene (6 bases). Deletions cut 7 bases from V and 2 bases from J, with 12 bases between. The CDR3 is 14 amino acids. The germline CDR1 and CDR2 sequences are MNHEY and SMNVEV (reference sequence). CDR3 protein: CASKNRVTGNTIYF. In DNA form, the CDR3 reads TGTGCCAGCAAAAACAGGGTTACTGGAAACACCATATATTTT.

The genes are TRBV7-8 and TRBJ2-5; D is unclear. This CDR3 contains 14 residues. V was pared by 8 bases and J by 1 base, with 14 bases between. CDR1 is SGHVS and CDR2 is FQNEAQ in the germline V gene. CDR3 loop: CASGPRIAQETQYF. The CDR3 DNA is TGTGCCAGCGGCCCTAGGATCGCCCAAGAGACCCAGTACTTC.

Concerning this clonotype: Since the CDR3 does not end with the conserved phenylalanine or tryptophan, this likely comes from a read error. This rearrangement joins TRBV29-1 to TRBJ2-3; a possible D gene is TRBD2 (5 bases). This CDR3 is 14 amino acids long. Per germline, CDR1 SQVTM and CDR2 ANQGSEA. V was clipped by 2 bases and J by 2 bases, with 11 bases between them. CDR3 coding DNA: TGCAGCGTTGAATCAGGCCTAGCCACAGATACGCAGTATTCT. Amino acids: CSVESGLATDTQYS.

In this sample, this clonotype turned up a few times. The chain is built from TRBV14 and TRBJ2-4; D is undetermined. Germline loops: CDR1 SGHDN, CDR2 FVKESK. The CDR3 contains 14 residues. The germline V and J ends were trimmed by 0 bases and 4 bases, with 7 bases remaining between them. The CDR3 coding sequence is TGTGCCAGCAGCCAAGATCGCCTAAAAAACATTCAGTACTTC. This gives the protein CASSQDRLKNIQYF.

The chain is built from TRBV20-1 and TRBJ2-3, with 13 bases lining up with TRBD2. CDR1 and CDR2 from the germline V gene are DFQATT and SNEGSKA (reference sequence). Losses at the gene ends were 3 bases for V and 6 bases for J; bases not matched to a gene: 6. The CDR3 is 15 residues long. CDR3 loop: CSASPTSGGIDTQYF. CDR3 DNA: TGCAGTGCTAGTCCGACTAGCGGGGGGATCGATACGCAGTATTTT.

This clonotype was counted many times. This chain links TRBV7-3 with TRBJ2-1, with 9 bases that match TRBD2. V trimming: 1 base; J trimming: 8 bases; junction bases outside the gene matches: 6. The CDR3 runs 15 residues. CDR1 SGHTA and CDR2 FQGTGA come from the germline V gene. CDR3: CASSLNGGGVDEQFF. In DNA form, the CDR3 reads TGTGCCAGCAGCTTAAACGGCGGGGGGGTCGATGAGCAGTTCTTC.

The CDR3 DNA follows: TGTGCCATCAGTGAAGCGGGGACGGCCTCCTACAATGAGCAGTTCTTC. Residues: CAISEAGTASYNEQFF. This chain joins TRBV10-3 and TRBJ2-1; 7 bases line up with TRBD2. Germline assignment: CDR1 ENHRY and CDR2 SYGVKD. Trimming took 3 bases from V and 0 from J; bases not matched to a gene: 5. This CDR3 region has 16 residues.

This clonotype was counted many times. This sequence joins TRBV15 and TRBJ1-4; TRBD1 matches at 10 bases. Germline values: CDR1 LNHNV, CDR2 YYDKDF (reference sequence). V lost 1 base to trimming and J lost 7 bases; unmatched junction nucleotides: 3. The CDR3 sequence is 15 residues long. CDR3 region: CATSRGGTGVEKLFF. CDR3 nucleotides: TGTGCCACCAGCAGAGGTGGGACAGGGGTTGAAAAACTGTTTTTT.

The genes are TRBV4-3 and TRBJ2-5; D not certain. Trimming stripped 0 bases from V and 4 bases from J, with 6 bases between. The V gene's germline CDR1 is LGHNA and CDR2 YSLEER. This CDR3 comprises 13 residues. The CDR3 nucleotides read TGCGCCAGCAGCCAAGATCTGGTAGAGACCCAGTACTTC. It is translated as CASSQDLVETQYF.

The chain is built from TRBV20-1 and TRBJ2-4, with no clear D. Germline assignment: CDR1 DFQATT and CDR2 SNEGSKA (reference sequence). V shed 2 bases and J shed 0 bases, with 11 bases lying between them. CDR3 length equals 15 residues. The CDR3 spells CSARKDAIAKNIQYF. In DNA, the CDR3 is TGCAGTGCTAGAAAAGACGCTATAGCCAAAAACATTCAGTACTTC.

This clonotype occurred many times. The chain recombines TRBV7-2 with TRBJ2-2; 7 bases align to TRBD2. V shed 2 bases and J 1 base; nucleotides not matched to a gene: 4. CDR1 and CDR2 from the germline V gene are SGHTA and FQGNSA. There are 16 residues in the CDR3. The CDR3 loop reads CASSLNGGWNTGELFF. CDR3 nucleotides: TGTGCCAGCAGCTTAAACGGGGGGTGGAACACCGGGGAGCTGTTTTTT.

The CDR3 DNA reads as TGTGCCAGCAGCCAAGATCGTGCGGGGGTTCTTAGGAATGAGCAGTTCTTC. This encodes CASSQDRAGVLRNEQFF. The V gene is TRBV3-1, the J gene TRBJ2-1; 7 bases map to TRBD2. Germline V gene sequence: CDR1 LGHDT, CDR2 YNNKEL (reference sequence). V shed 0 bases, J shed 7 bases, and the junction held 12 bases outside the gene matches. The CDR3 runs to 17 residues.

This chain links TRBV20-1 with TRBJ2-3; TRBD1 aligns across 10 bases. The CDR3 extends over 16 amino acids. CDR1 and CDR2 from the germline V gene are DFQATT and SNEGSKA (reference sequence). The trim removed 3 bases at V and 4 bases at J, leaving 10 bases unmatched. In nucleotides, the CDR3 is TGCAGTGCTAGCGCCCCGGGACAGGGGTTTTCAGATACGCAGTATTTT. Translated: CSASAPGQGFSDTQYF.

The chain combines TRBV10-3 with TRBJ2-1, with unresolved D. Trimming took 7 bases from V and 2 from J, leaving 9 bases between them. Germline loops: CDR1 ENHRY, CDR2 SYGVKD. CDR3 size: 13 residues. In DNA, the CDR3 is TGTGCCATCAACGCGGAGACCTACAATGAGCAGTTCTTC. This encodes CAINAETYNEQFF.

The CDR3 sequence: CASRTITSFQSGELFF. CDR3 nucleotide sequence: TGTGCCAGCAGAACTATAACTAGCTTCCAATCCGGGGAGCTGTTTTTT. The chain employs TRBV6-2 or TRBV6-3 and TRBJ2-2; TRBD2 might be the D (6 bases). V was cut by 6 bases and J by 6 bases, with 20 bases left in between. Germline CDR1 and CDR2: MNHEY and SVGEGT. CDR3 length: 16 amino acids.

This clonotype was counted only a few times. V is TRBV3-1 and J is TRBJ1-4; unclear D gene. The germline V and J ends were trimmed by 2 bases and 4 bases, with 5 bases remaining between them. The length of the CDR3 is 13 residues. CDR1 LGHDT and CDR2 YNNKEL come from the germline V gene (reference sequence). The CDR3 region has the DNA TGTGCCAGCAGCCAAAGCATTAATGAAAAACTGTTTTTT. Translating gives CASSQSINEKLFF.

The table lists this clonotype with a few counts. The V gene is TRBV27, the J gene TRBJ2-7; no clear D. V lost 2 bases and J 3 bases, leaving 8 bases between the germline ends. The CDR3 has 13 residues. The germline CDR1 and CDR2 sequences are MNHEY and SMNVEV (reference sequence). The CDR3 DNA reads TGTGCCAGCAGTTTAGGCCCTCTCTACGAGCAGTACTTC. It encodes CASSLGPLYEQYF.

The V and J genes are TRBV19 and TRBJ1-2; tentatively, D is TRBD1 (5 bases). Trimming took off 1 base at V and 2 bases at J, with 11 bases between the two ends. Germline-derived CDR1 and CDR2 are LNHDA and SQIVND (reference sequence). The CDR3 extends over 15 amino acids. CDR3 amino acids: CASSIGTAGNYGYTF. DNA for the CDR3: TGTGCCAGTAGTATAGGGACCGCAGGGAACTATGGCTACACCTTC. The whole variable domain, filled in from reference TRBV19 and TRBJ1-2, reads DGGITQSPKYLFRKEGQNVTLSCEQNLNHDAMYWYRQDPGQGLRLIYYSQIVNDFQKGDIAEGYSVSREKKESFPLTVTSAQKNPTAFYLCASSIGTAGNYGYTFGSGTRLTVV.

V and J are TRBV20-1 and TRBJ2-5; D is unresolved. The end of the DNA is better explained by TRBJ2-1, so the J call may be wrong. The germline V gene encodes CDR1 DFQATT and CDR2 SNEGSKA (reference sequence). The CDR3 is 15 amino acids. The CDR3 here is CSARDSIGLDNEQFF. The CDR3 nucleotides read TGCAGTGCTAGAGACTCCATCGGGCTTGACAATGAGCAGTTCTTC.

This clonotype was recorded a few times. The gene calls are TRBV30 and TRBJ2-6, with a weak D call TRBD1 (5 bases). This CDR3 has 16 amino acids. The germline V and J ends were trimmed by 0 bases and 1 base, with 10 bases remaining between them. The germline CDR1 and CDR2 sequences are GTSNPN and SVGIG (reference sequence). CDR3 sequence: CAWSVRGMSGANVLTF. As DNA, the CDR3 is TGTGCCTGGAGTGTAAGGGGCATGTCTGGGGCCAACGTCCTGACTTTC.

The chain recombines TRBV19 with TRBJ1-1, with D possibly matching TRBD1 (5 bases). The CDR3 has 16 amino acids. Germline V gives CDR1 LNHDA, CDR2 SQIVND (reference sequence). V lost 5 bases to trimming and J lost 1 base, with 17 bases between them. The CDR3 region is CASSGRAVVGNTEAFF. The CDR3 nucleotides read TGTGCCAGTAGTGGCAGGGCGGTGGTGGGGAACACTGAAGCTTTCTTT.

The genes are TRBV9 and TRBJ1-1, with 7 bases that match TRBD1. V lost 0 bases to trimming and J lost 0 bases; unmatched junction nucleotides: 5. CDR1 and CDR2 from the germline V gene are SGDLS and YYNGEE. This CDR3 region has 16 residues. The CDR3 bases are TGTGCCAGCAGCGTAGGAGGGGGCCACATGAACACTGAAGCTTTCTTT. Translated: CASSVGGGHMNTEAFF.

This rearrangement joins TRBV15 to TRBJ1-6; 8 bases agree with TRBD1. This CDR3 is built from 17 residues. Germline CDR1 is LNHNV and CDR2 is YYDKDF (reference sequence). V trimming: 2 bases; J trimming: 4 bases; junction bases outside the gene matches: 7. CDR3 DNA: TGTGCCACCAGCAGACAAATGACAGGGGCTTATAATTCACCCCTCCACTTT. Its translation is CATSRQMTGAYNSPLHF.

This clonotype has more than one count but fewer than ten. This rearrangement joins TRBV7-6 to TRBJ2-7; perhaps TRBD2 as D (5 bases). The CDR3 is 16 residues long. V lost 1 base and J lost 1, with 14 bases in between. Looked up from germline, CDR1 is SGHVS and CDR2 is FNYEAQ. CDR3: CASSLGFERYSYEQYF. As DNA, the CDR3 is TGTGCCAGCAGCTTAGGGTTCGAGCGGTATTCCTACGAGCAGTACTTC.

To note about this clonotype: One end of the junction varies from germline; a read error may be responsible. The V gene is TRBV27, the J gene TRBJ2-1; 8 bases align to TRBD1. The CDR3 runs 12 residues. The germline V gene encodes CDR1 MNHEY and CDR2 SMNVEV (reference sequence). The CDR3, as DNA: TGTGCCAGCAGTTTATACGGACAGGGAGTCCTCTTC. It yields the protein CASSLYGQGVLF.